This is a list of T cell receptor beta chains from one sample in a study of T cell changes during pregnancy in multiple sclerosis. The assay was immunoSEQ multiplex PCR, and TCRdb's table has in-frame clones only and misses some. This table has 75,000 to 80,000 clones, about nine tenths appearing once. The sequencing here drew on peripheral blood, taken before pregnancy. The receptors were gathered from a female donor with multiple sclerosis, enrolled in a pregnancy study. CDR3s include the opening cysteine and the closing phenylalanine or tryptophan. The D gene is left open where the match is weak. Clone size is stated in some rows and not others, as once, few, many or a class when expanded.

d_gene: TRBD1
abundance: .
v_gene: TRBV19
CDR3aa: CASSGRDRGGYGYTF

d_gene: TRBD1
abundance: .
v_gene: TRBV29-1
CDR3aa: CSVGRTGSNEKLFF

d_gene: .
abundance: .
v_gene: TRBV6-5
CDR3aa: CASSWGAHTDTQYF

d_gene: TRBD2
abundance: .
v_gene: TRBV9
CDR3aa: CASSVGPSGGAKNIQYF

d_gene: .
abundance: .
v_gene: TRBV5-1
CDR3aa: CASHEGVGTEAFF

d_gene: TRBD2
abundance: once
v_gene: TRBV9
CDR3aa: CASSEGLAGRSTDTQYF

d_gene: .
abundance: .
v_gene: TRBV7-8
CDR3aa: CASSPGSMYDTQYF

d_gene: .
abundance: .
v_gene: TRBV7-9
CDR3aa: CASSLYRTGLRNTEAFF

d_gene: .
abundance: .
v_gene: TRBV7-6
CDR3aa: CASSLTGWTEAFF

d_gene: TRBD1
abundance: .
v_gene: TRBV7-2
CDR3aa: CASSLYTGGTEAFF

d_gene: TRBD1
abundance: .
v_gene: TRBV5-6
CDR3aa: CASSHTAGQGYEQYF

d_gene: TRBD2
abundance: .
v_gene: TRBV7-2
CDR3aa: CASSLVSGGSGGIPYEQYF

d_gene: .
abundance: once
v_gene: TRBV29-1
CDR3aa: CSVMWLHLNEQFF

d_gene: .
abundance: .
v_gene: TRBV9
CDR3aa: CASSVSEASYNEQFF

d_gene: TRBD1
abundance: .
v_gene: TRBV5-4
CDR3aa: CASSPGGRGLDNEQFF

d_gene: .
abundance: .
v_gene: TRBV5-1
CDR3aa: CASRKNVGVEKLFF

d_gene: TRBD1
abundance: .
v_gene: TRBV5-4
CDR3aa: CASSQSRGPLNYGYTF

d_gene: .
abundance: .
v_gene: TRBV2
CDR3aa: CASRVTGVTYNEQFF

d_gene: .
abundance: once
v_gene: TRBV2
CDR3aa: CASSVQNSGANVLTF

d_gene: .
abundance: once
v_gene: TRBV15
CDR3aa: CATSRERANTEAFF

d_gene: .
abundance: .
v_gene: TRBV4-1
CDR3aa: CASSQHQRVYTEAFF

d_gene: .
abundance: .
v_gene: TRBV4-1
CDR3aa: CASSQGPSQVDEQYF

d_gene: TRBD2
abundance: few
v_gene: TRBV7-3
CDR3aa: CASSLKGGTSGGAYNEQFF

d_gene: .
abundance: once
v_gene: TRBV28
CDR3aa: CASMSGEITQYF

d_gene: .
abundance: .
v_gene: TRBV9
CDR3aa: CASSPGALYQETQYF

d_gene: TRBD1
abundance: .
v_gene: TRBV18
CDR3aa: CASSPGTGEETQYF

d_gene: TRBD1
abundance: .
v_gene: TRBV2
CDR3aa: CASNRDRYFYEQYF

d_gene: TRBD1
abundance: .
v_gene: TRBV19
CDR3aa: CASSIDLDRGRQPQHF

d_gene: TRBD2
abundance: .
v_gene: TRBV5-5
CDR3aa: CASSLAIRLAGGVGANVLTF

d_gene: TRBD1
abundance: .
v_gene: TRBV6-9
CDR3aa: CASSRTGGADTQYF

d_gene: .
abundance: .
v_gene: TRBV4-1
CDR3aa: CASSQDGSRRETQYF

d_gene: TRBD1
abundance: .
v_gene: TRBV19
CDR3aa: CASSDRDEQYF

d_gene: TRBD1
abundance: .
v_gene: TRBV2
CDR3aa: CASILGRGQGGSLHGAFF

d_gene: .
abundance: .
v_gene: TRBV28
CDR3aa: CASSTHDGYTF

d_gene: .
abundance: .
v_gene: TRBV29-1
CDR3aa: CSVEGAEGYTF

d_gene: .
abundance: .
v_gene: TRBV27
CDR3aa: CASSSSGGRWTEAFF

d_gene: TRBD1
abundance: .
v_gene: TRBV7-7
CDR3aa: CASSTRGTEQYF

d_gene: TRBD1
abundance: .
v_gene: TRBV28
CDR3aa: CAIEKPGQGLFYEQYF

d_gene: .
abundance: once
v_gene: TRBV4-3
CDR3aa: CASSQDLLRGQPQHF

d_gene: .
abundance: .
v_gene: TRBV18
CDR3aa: CASSPYGANVLTF

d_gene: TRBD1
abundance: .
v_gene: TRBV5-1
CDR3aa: CASRKGPGQGREQYF

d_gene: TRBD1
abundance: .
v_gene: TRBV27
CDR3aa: CASSFRQGFSYEQYF

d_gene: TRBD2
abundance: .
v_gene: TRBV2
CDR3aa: CASTHGGDLYEQYF

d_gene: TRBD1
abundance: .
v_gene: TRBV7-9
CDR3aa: CASSPTTGLNTEAFF

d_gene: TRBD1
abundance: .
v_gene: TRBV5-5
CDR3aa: CASSYGQGLNSPLHF

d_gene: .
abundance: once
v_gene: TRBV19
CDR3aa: CASSMSDFDSPLHF

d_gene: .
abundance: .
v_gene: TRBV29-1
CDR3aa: CSVADRATGNEQYF

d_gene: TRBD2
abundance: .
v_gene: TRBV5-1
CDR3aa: CASRTGLAGGPSGANVLTF

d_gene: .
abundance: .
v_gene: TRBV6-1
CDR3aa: CASSEQGWIYEQYF

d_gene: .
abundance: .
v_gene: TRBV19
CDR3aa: CASSMGSGQVSSPLHF

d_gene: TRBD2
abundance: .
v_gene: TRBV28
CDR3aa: CASSLGSGGTETQYF

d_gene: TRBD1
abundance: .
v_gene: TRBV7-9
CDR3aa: CASSLGTGSGRTEAFF

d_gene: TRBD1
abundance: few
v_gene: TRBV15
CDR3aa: CATRRQGLGEQYF

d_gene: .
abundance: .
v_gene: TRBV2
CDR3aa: CASSRVAIGRGQETQYF

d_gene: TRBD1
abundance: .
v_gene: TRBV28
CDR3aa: CASSSPGQVSQFF

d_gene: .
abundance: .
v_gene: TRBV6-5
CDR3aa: CASSYVGRAAEQYF

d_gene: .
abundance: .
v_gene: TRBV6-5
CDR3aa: CASSYRRGQETQYF

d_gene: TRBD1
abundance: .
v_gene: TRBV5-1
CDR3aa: CASSPHRDRSTGELFF

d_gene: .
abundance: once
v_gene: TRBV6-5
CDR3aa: CASSPPTSTGEQYF

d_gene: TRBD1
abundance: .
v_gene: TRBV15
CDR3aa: CATSRDRGQGYEQYF